This paragraph covers one T cell receptor beta chain sequence. The CDR3 totals 15 residues. The junction had 10 bases not matched to a gene; V was cut back by 4 bases and J by 7 bases. Germline-derived CDR1 and CDR2 are SGHDT and YYEEEE. The data belong to a study of T cell responses to AZD1222 COVID-19 vaccine. Method: immunoSEQ multiplex PCR; TCRdb's copy keeps in-frame clones and lacks some. This table has around 99,000 clones, approximately 91% appearing once. The origin of this receptor is an adult who received the AZD1222 COVID-19 vaccine. The material was peripheral blood, obtained 28 days after the second AZD1222 dose. The chain links TRBV5-6 to TRBJ1-4; 7 bases are a match to TRBD1. The CDR3 DNA reads as TGTGCCAGCAGCCTCCAGGGGGTGACCGGTGAAAAACTGTTTTTT. Translated, it gives CASSLQGVTGEKLFF.